The entry that follows covers one TCR beta chain sequence. Its specificity is unknown. This specimen comes from a study of shared clonotypes between healthy human individuals. The study, taken as a whole, reports: Memory subsets had estimated richness that was generally smaller than that of naive subsets.

Naive CD8 cells were CD45RO-negative, positively selected for CCR7, excluding terminally differentiated effector memory CD45RA+ cells. The germline V gene has CDR1 SGHVS and CDR2 FQNEAQ. The CDR3 sequence is 15 residues long. The germline V and J ends were trimmed by 1 base and 1 base, with 10 bases remaining between them. Per the original methods: Sequence data from immunoSEQ were junction-only and lacked quality scores; consequently, filtering differed. Assay used: immunoSEQ multiplex PCR; TCRdb lists only in-frame clones, some missing. V, J and clone size were drawn from that table, and D and trimming were deduced from the DNA. The sample records some 1,900,000 clones, approximately 94% being singletons.

The TCR originated in a man younger than 35 in good health. The sequenced material came from naive CD8+ T cells sorted from blood. The genes are TRBV7-8 and TRBJ1-1; possibly TRBD1 for D (5 bases). CDR3 protein: CASSLEVGANTEAFF. The CDR3 DNA reads as TGTGCCAGCAGCTTAGAGGTCGGGGCGAACACTGAAGCTTTCTTT.